Following are 24 T cell receptor beta chains from one sample sequenced in a study of T cell responses to AZD1222 COVID-19 vaccine. Libraries were prepared by immunoSEQ multiplex PCR; TCRdb keeps only in-frame clonotypes and omits some of them. Among 110,000 to 150,000 clones listed, approximately 85% were seen once. Sequenced here: peripheral blood, sampled on day 0 of AZD1222 vaccination. The source is an adult in good health.

The count of this clone is one. The V call is TRBV19, the J call TRBJ2-4; D is uncertain. V lost 3 bases, J lost 6 bases, and 3 bases lay in between. This CDR3 comprises 11 residues. Germline V gives CDR1 LNHDA, CDR2 SQIVND (reference sequence). The chain's CDR3 is CASSIGNIQYF. The CDR3 DNA reads as TGTGCCAGTAGTATCGGAAACATTCAGTACTTC. Full variable domain (missing parts from reference TRBV19 and TRBJ2-4): DGGITQSPKYLFRKEGQNVTLSCEQNLNHDAMYWYRQDPGQGLRLIYYSQIVNDFQKGDIAEGYSVSREKKESFPLTVTSAQKNPTAFYLCASSIGNIQYFGAGTRLSVL.

This sequence joins TRBV2 and TRBJ1-1; D is uncertain. The CDR3 runs to 13 residues. V was pared by 6 bases and J by 1 base, with 9 bases between. Germline CDR1 and CDR2: SNHLY and FYNNEI. CDR3 in DNA: TGTGCCAGCAGCTCTACAGAGAACACTGAAGCTTTCTTT. This codes for CASSSTENTEAFF.

This chain uses TRBV4-1 with TRBJ2-2, with D maybe TRBD2 (6 bases). The CDR3 extends over 15 amino acids. Trimming stripped 1 base from V and 5 bases from J, with 11 bases between. CDR1 is MGHRA, CDR2 YSYEKL, per germline. The CDR3 DNA follows: TGCGCCAGCAGCCAAGCGACTAGGGCTACCGGGGAGCTGTTTTTT. This gives the protein CASSQATRATGELFF.

V gene TRBV28 combines with J gene TRBJ1-1; D call uncertain. V was pared by 4 bases and J by 3 bases, with 9 bases between. Germline V gene sequence: CDR1 MDHEN, CDR2 SYDVKM. CDR3 size: 13 residues. CDR3 region: CASSSYPDTEAFF. The CDR3 region has the DNA TGTGCCAGCAGTTCCTATCCCGACACTGAAGCTTTCTTT.

This rearrangement joins TRBV6-5 to TRBJ2-1; perhaps TRBD2 as D (6 bases). The V and J ends lost 0 bases and 0 bases respectively, with 6 bases between them. Germline CDR1 is MNHEY and CDR2 is SVGAGI. The CDR3 spans 15 residues. The chain's CDR3 is CASSYSGSSYNEQFF. The DNA of the CDR3 is TGTGCCAGCAGTTACTCCGGGAGCTCCTACAATGAGCAGTTCTTC.

CDR3 sequence (DNA): TGCGCCAGCAGCCTAAACAGGGGCTACGAGCAGTACTTC. Amino acids: CASSLNRGYEQYF. The V call is TRBV4-1, the J call TRBJ2-7, with 7 bases aligning to TRBD1. The CDR3 is 13 amino acids. Germline V lookup: CDR1 MGHRA, CDR2 YSYEKL. The trim removed 4 bases at V and 3 bases at J, leaving 3 bases unmatched.

J is TRBJ2-5 and V is TRBV7-2; D unclear. The CDR3 covers 14 residues. V shed 6 bases and J shed 7 bases, with 18 bases lying between them. The germline gives CDR1 SGHTA, CDR2 FQGNSA. CDR3 sequence (DNA): TGTGCCAGCAGTCACGAAGGGTCCCCAGGGACCCAGTACTTC. Translating gives CASSHEGSPGTQYF.

The sample holds a few counts of this clone. The rearrangement uses TRBV30 and TRBJ1-6; 9 bases agree with TRBD1. J was trimmed by 9 bases and V by 3 bases; bases with no gene match: 9. CDR1 is GTSNPN and CDR2 is SVGIG in the germline V gene (reference sequence). This CDR3 spans 15 amino acids. CDR3 region: CAWRGKDRGISPLHF. CDR3 nucleotide sequence: TGTGCCTGGAGGGGGAAAGACAGGGGGATTTCACCCCTCCACTTT.

The chain joins TRBV6-5 to TRBJ2-5, with D hard to call. The CDR3 totals 15 residues. V lost 4 bases, J lost 1 base, and 13 bases lay in between. CDR1 and CDR2 (germline): MNHEY, SVGAGI. This CDR3 reads CASSSLRSLQETQYF. The CDR3 DNA reads as TGTGCCAGCAGTTCCCTACGGTCCCTCCAAGAGACCCAGTACTTC.

This rearrangement joins TRBV4-2 to TRBJ2-7, with 11 bases that match TRBD2. The length of the CDR3 is 19 residues. Trimming cost V 3 bases and J 0 bases; bases outside gene matches: 13. The germline V gene has CDR1 LGHNA and CDR2 YNFKEQ. CDR3 in amino acids: CASSQGGLAAPVSSYEQYF. The CDR3 DNA follows: TGTGCCAGCAGCCAGGGGGGACTAGCGGCGCCGGTGTCCTCCTACGAGCAGTACTTC.

The V and J genes are TRBV7-8 and TRBJ1-5; 7 bases fit TRBD1. The germline V gene has CDR1 SGHVS and CDR2 FQNEAQ. Trimming took 1 base from V and 0 from J; bases not matched to a gene: 6. The CDR3 consists of 17 residues. The CDR3 spells CASSLEEGAYSNQPQHF. In DNA, the CDR3 is TGTGCCAGCAGCTTAGAGGAGGGGGCTTATAGCAATCAGCCCCAGCATTTT.

This chain joins TRBV7-9 and TRBJ2-3; tentatively, D is TRBD1 (5 bases). The V and J ends lost 2 bases and 3 bases respectively, with 9 bases between them. The CDR3 length is 14 residues. Germline CDR1 reads SEHNR; CDR2 reads FQNEAQ (reference sequence). For the CDR3, the DNA is TGTGCCAGCAGCTTAAGCAGGGCGACAGATACGCAGTATTTT. Its protein is CASSLSRATDTQYF.

The chain joins TRBV6-2 or TRBV6-3 to TRBJ2-5; the D call may be TRBD1 or TRBD2 (5 bases each). The CDR3 spans 13 residues. V was clipped by 4 bases and J by 9 bases, with 15 bases between them. Germline V gene data show CDR1 as MNHEY and CDR2 as SVGEGT. The CDR3 region is CASSSDALGAQYF. The CDR3 DNA reads as TGTGCCAGCAGTTCGGACGCGTTGGGGGCCCAGTACTTC.

CDR3 in amino acids: CASSAGQGGDSNQPQHF. Here the CDR3 DNA reads TGTGCCAGCAGCGCGGGACAGGGAGGGGATAGCAATCAGCCCCAGCATTTT. The rearrangement links TRBV11-2 to TRBJ1-5; 9 nucleotides match TRBD1. Germline lookup yields CDR1 SGHAT and CDR2 FQNNGV. J was trimmed by 0 bases and V by 5 bases; bases with no gene match: 8. CDR3 size: 17 residues.

For this clone: Distinct nucleotide sequences in the sample also encode this CDR3. V usage is TRBV28 and J usage is TRBJ1-1; D unresolved. The CDR3 is 11 residues long. V lost 3 bases, J lost 4 bases, and 3 bases lay in between. Germline V gene data show CDR1 as MDHEN and CDR2 as SYDVKM. DNA of the CDR3: TGTGCCAGCAGTTTGAGCACTGAAGCTTTCTTT. Its translation is CASSLSTEAFF.

The gene calls are TRBV18 and TRBJ1-1; D call uncertain. V was cut by 7 bases and J by 0 bases, with 12 bases left in between. Germline loops: CDR1 KGHSH, CDR2 LQKENI. CDR3 length equals 14 residues. CDR3 loop: CASLVGQVNTEAFF. DNA for the CDR3: TGTGCCAGCTTGGTGGGTCAGGTGAACACTGAAGCTTTCTTT. Based on the CDR3 plus reference TRBV18 and TRBJ1-1, the full variable domain is NAGVMQNPRHLVRRRGQEARLRCSPMKGHSHVYWYRQLPEEGLKFMVYLQKENIIDESGMPKERFSAEFPKEGPSILRIQQVVRGDSAAYFCASLVGQVNTEAFFGQGTRLTVV.

This clone occurred once. This chain links TRBV12-3 or TRBV12-4 with TRBJ2-5; possibly TRBD1 or TRBD2 for D (6 bases each). V lost 2 bases, J lost 9 bases, and 13 bases lay in between. The CDR3 is 13 residues long. CDR3 in amino acids: CASSLRPEGAQYF. The CDR3 DNA reads TGTGCCAGCAGTTTAAGGCCGGAGGGGGCCCAGTACTTC.

Regarding this clone: This sequence may be a read error, since a much larger clone differs from it by one base. The gene calls are TRBV7-9 and TRBJ2-7; D uncertain. With 5 bases removed from V and 2 bases from J, the gap between germline ends came to 4 bases. Germline V gene lookup returns CDR1 SEHNR and CDR2 FQNEAQ (reference sequence). This CDR3 contains 11 residues. Here the CDR3 DNA reads TGTGCCAGCAGCCATACCTACGAGCAGTACTTC. Its translation is CASSHTYEQYF.

V is TRBV7-2 and J is TRBJ1-1; D not resolved. Germline V gives CDR1 SGHTA, CDR2 FQGNSA. Trimming left V 8 bases short and J 7 bases short, with 14 bases between. This CDR3 is 12 amino acids long. For the CDR3, the DNA is TGTGCCAGCCCCACGGTGTCCAGTGAAGCTTTCTTT. This encodes CASPTVSSEAFF. The whole variable domain, filled in from reference TRBV7-2 and TRBJ1-1, reads GAGVSQSPSNKVTEKGKDVELRCDPISGHTALYWYRQSLGQGLEFLIYFQGNSAPDKSGLPSDRFSAERTGGSVSTLTIQRTQQEDSAVYLCASPTVSSEAFFGQGTRLTVV.

The CDR3 spells CASSPQSGMSSYNEQFF. CDR3 nucleotide sequence: TGTGCCAGCAGCCCCCAAAGCGGGATGAGCTCCTACAATGAGCAGTTCTTC. The chain employs TRBV7-2 and TRBJ2-1; 7 bases fit TRBD2. CDR1 and CDR2 from the germline V gene are SGHTA and FQGNSA. V gave up 5 bases and J gave up 0 bases; unmatched junction bases: 10. This CDR3 has 17 residues.

V gene TRBV2 combines with J gene TRBJ1-1, with 7 positions matching TRBD1. With V trimmed by 4 bases and J by 5 bases, 4 bases remained unmatched. Germline V lookup: CDR1 SNHLY, CDR2 FYNNEI. The CDR3 totals 13 residues. CDR3 amino acids: CASSVQGGTEAFF. CDR3 DNA: TGTGCCAGCAGTGTCCAGGGGGGGACTGAAGCTTTCTTT.

J is TRBJ2-5 and V is TRBV10-2; D gene uncertain. Trimming left V 0 bases short and J 7 bases short, with 6 bases between. The germline V gene encodes CDR1 WSHSY and CDR2 SAAADI. The CDR3 has 12 amino acids. The CDR3 region is CASSESTGTQYF. The CDR3 region has the DNA TGCGCCAGCAGTGAGTCGACGGGGACCCAGTACTTC.

This chain joins TRBV11-2 and TRBJ1-1, with D unclear. V was clipped by 2 bases and J by 6 bases, with 4 bases between them. This CDR3 is 11 amino acids long. The germline CDR1 and CDR2 sequences are SGHAT and FQNNGV. CDR3 sequence: CASSLMAEAFF. The CDR3 coding sequence is TGTGCCAGCAGCTTAATGGCTGAAGCTTTCTTT.

In its sample, this clone was seen a few times. This rearrangement joins TRBV21-1 to TRBJ2-7; TRBD1 is the table's D call, not checked against the DNA. TRBV21-1 is described as a pseudogene. This CDR3 region has 14 residues. CDR3 amino acids: CASSKGDRKDEQYF. The CDR3 nucleotides are TGTGCCAGCAGCAAAGGGGACAGGAAAGACGAGCAGTACTTC.